This entry describes one TCR beta chain. The antigen remains undetermined. Data came from immunoSEQ multiplex PCR; TCRdb stores just in-frame clones and leaves some out. The sample contains more than 600,000 clones, about 90% of which appear only once. The data belong to a study of shared clonotypes between healthy human individuals. Study summary: The donor group consisted of two women and three men, aged 18 to 49. Donors had three CD4 naive, three CD4 memory, two CD8 naive and one CD8 memory plate apiece. Findings and limits, study-wide: Generation probabilities of non-shared clonotypes were lower (relative to those shared by all four donors). Memory subsets had estimated richness that was generally smaller than that of naive subsets.

V lost 4 bases, J lost 1 base, and 11 bases lay in between. The CDR3 is made up of 14 amino acids. The germline V gene has CDR1 SGHDT and CDR2 YYEEEE. Naive-designated CD8 cells lacked CD45RO, were positively enriched for CCR7, and omitted terminally differentiated effector memory CD45RA+ cells. V gene TRBV5-6 combines with J gene TRBJ1-1, with D unclear. The sequencing sample was made of naive CD8+ T cells sorted from blood. This TCR was recovered from a young man in good health. CDR3 in DNA: TGTGCCAGCAGCCCCCTGGCAGAGAACACTGAAGCTTTCTTT. Protein sequence: CASSPLAENTEAFF.